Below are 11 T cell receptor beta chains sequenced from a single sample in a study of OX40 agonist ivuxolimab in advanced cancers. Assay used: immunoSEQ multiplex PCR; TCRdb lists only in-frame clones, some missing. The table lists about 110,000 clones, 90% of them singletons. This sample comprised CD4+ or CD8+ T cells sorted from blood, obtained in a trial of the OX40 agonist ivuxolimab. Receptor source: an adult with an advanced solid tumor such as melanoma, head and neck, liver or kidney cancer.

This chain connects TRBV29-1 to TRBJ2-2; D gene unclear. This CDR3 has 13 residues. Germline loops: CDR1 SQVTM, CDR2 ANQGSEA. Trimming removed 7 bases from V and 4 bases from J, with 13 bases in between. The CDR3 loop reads CSGRSSPTGELFF. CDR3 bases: TGCAGCGGAAGGTCCTCCCCCACCGGGGAGCTGTTTTTT.

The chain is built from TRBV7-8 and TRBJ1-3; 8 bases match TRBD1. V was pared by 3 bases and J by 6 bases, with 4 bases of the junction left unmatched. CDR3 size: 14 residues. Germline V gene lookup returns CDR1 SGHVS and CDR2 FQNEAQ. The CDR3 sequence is CASSFRTGQNTIYF. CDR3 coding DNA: TGTGCCAGCAGCTTTCGGACAGGGCAAAACACCATATATTTT.

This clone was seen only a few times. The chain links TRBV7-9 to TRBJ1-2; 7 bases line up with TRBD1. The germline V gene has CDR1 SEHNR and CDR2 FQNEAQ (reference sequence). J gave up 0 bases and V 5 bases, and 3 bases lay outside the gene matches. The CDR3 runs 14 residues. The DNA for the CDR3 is TGTGCCAGCAGCATCAGGGGGGCTAACTATGGCTACACCTTC. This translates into CASSIRGANYGYTF.

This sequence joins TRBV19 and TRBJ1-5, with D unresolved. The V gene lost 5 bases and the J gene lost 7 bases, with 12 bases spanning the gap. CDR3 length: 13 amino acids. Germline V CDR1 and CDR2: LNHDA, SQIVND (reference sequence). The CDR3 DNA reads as TGTGCCAGTAGTTTGAGGGTGGGACAGCCCCAGCATTTT. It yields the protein CASSLRVGQPQHF.

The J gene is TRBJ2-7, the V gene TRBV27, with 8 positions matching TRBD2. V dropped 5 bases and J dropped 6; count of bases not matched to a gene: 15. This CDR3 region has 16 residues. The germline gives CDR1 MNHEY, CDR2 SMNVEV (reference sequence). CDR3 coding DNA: TGTGCCAGCAGTCCGCGCCGCGGGGGGTTAACTACCGAGCAGTACTTC. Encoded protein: CASSPRRGGLTTEQYF.

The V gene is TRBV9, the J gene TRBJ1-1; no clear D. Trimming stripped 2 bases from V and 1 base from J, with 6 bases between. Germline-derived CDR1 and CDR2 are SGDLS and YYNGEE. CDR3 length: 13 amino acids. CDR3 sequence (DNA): TGTGCCAGCAGCGTGGGCCCGAACACTGAAGCTTTCTTT. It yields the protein CASSVGPNTEAFF.

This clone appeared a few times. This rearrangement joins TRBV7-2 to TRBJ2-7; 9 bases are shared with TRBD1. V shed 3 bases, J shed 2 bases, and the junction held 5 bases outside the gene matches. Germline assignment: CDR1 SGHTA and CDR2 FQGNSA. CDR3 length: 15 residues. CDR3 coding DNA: TGTGCCAGCAGCTTCGGCGGGACAGGGACCTACGAGCAGTACTTC. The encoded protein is CASSFGGTGTYEQYF.

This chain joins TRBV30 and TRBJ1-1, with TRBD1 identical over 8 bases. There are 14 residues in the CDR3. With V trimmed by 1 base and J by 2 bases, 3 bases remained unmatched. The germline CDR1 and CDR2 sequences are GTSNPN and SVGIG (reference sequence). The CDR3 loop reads CAWSGDRINTEAFF. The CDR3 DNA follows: TGTGCCTGGAGTGGGGACAGGATAAACACTGAAGCTTTCTTT.

CDR3 protein: CATRWDRGTDTQYF. The CDR3 DNA reads TGTGCCACCAGATGGGACAGGGGCACAGATACGCAGTATTTT. The rearrangement uses TRBV15 and TRBJ2-3, with 9 bases that match TRBD1. Germline-derived CDR1 and CDR2 are LNHNV and YYDKDF (reference sequence). The CDR3 contains 14 residues. Germline trimming cut 6 bases from V and 1 base from J; bases unmatched to any gene: 2.

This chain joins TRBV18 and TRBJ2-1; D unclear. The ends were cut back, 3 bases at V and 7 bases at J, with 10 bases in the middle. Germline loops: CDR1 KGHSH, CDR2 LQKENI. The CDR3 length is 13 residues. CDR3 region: CASSPARDNEQFF. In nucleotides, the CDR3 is TGTGCCAGCTCACCCGCGCGCGATAATGAGCAGTTCTTC.

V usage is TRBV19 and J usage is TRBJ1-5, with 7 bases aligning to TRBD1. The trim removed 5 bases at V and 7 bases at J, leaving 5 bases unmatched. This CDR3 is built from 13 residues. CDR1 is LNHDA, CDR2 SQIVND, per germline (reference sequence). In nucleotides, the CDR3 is TGTGCCAGTAGTCCAGACAGGGACCAGCCCCAGCATTTT. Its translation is CASSPDRDQPQHF.